Below, 28 T cell receptor beta chains from the same sample are listed, as sequenced in a study of T cells in Graves' hyperthyroidism and ophthalmopathy (dated 2019 in TCRdb). Receptor amplification or capture employed multiplex PCR. Data came from an Illumina HiSeq 2000. TCR beta CDR3 regions were amplified from RNA transcripts. The TCR CDR3 was subjected to a first round of RT-PCR using the HTBI primer set and the Qiagen OneStep RT-PCR kit. The public reads were reprocessed in TCRdb via fastp at Q25 and MiXCR, keeping in-frame beta chains. Each record represents a unique CDR3 protein, reported with the most common genes and DNA among its rows. The sample contains over 500,000 distinct CDR3 sequences, roughly 17% of them found a single time. The ten largest clonotypes hold 17% of the sample. The specimen sequenced was blood. Source of these receptors: a young woman with Graves' ophthalmopathy.

The rearrangement uses TRBV2 and TRBJ1-4; D remains unclear. Trimming shortened V by 10 bases and J by 4 bases, and 16 bases separated the two germline ends. Germline V gene sequence: CDR1 SNHLY, CDR2 FYNNEI. CDR3 length equals 14 residues. The CDR3 loop reads CANHRILNNEKLFF. The DNA for the CDR3 is TGTGCCAACCACCGTATACTAAATAATGAAAAACTGTTTTTT.

This chain links TRBV18 with TRBJ2-6; D remains unclear. Germline lookup yields CDR1 KGHSH and CDR2 LQKENI. Trimming removed 3 bases at V and 2 bases at J, with 5 bases between. The length of the CDR3 is 14 residues. CDR3 nucleotides: TGTGCCAGCTCACCCAACCCTGGGGCCAACGTCCTGACTTTC. Protein product: CASSPNPGANVLTF.

In its sample, this clonotype was seen many times. The chain combines TRBV7-6 with TRBJ1-1, with D possibly matching TRBD1 (6 bases). The CDR3 is made up of 18 amino acids. Trimming stripped 5 bases from V and 2 bases from J, with 24 bases between. The germline V gene encodes CDR1 SGHVS and CDR2 FNYEAQ. Written as DNA, the CDR3 is TGTGCCAGCAGCCCTAGGGTTCAGGGGCCGGGCGCAAACACTGAAGCTTTCTTT. Encoded protein: CASSPRVQGPGANTEAFF.

This clonotype came up many times. The chain combines TRBV28 with TRBJ1-1; no reliable D call. Germline V gene sequence: CDR1 MDHEN, CDR2 SYDVKM. The CDR3 loop spans 14 amino acids. Trimming removed 1 base from V and 4 bases from J, with 10 bases in between. In DNA form, the CDR3 reads TGTGCCAGCAGTTTATCTCCGGTCCGCACTGAAGCTTTCTTT. Its protein product is CASSLSPVRTEAFF.

This clonotype was found many times. V and J are TRBV27 and TRBJ1-1; 8 bases line up with TRBD1. Germline V gene data show CDR1 as MNHEY and CDR2 as SMNVEV (reference sequence). V was clipped by 6 bases and J by 4 bases; unmatched bases: 13. The CDR3 runs to 16 residues. The CDR3 bases are TGTGCCAGCAGGGGACCGGGCAGGGGGCGAGGCACTGAAGCTTTCTTT. This gives the protein CASRGPGRGRGTEAFF.

This clonotype was detected many times. The chain recombines TRBV24-1 with TRBJ2-1; no clear D. With 2 bases removed from V and 6 bases from J, the gap between germline ends came to 7 bases. The CDR3 totals 13 residues. Germline V gives CDR1 KGHDR, CDR2 SFDVKD. This chain's CDR3 is CATSDSLGNEQFF. In nucleotides, the CDR3 is TGTGCCACCAGTGATTCGCTGGGCAATGAGCAGTTCTTC.

This clonotype has just a few counts. The CDR3: CASNNRETGELFF. The CDR3 nucleotides read TGTGCCAGCAATAATAGGGAAACCGGGGAGCTGTTTTTT. The chain combines TRBV27 with TRBJ2-2; D not certain. Per the germline V gene, CDR1 is MNHEY and CDR2 is SMNVEV (reference sequence). With 7 bases removed from V and 5 bases from J, the gap between germline ends came to 11 bases. This CDR3 is 13 amino acids long.

Concerning this clonotype: One end of the junction varies from germline; a read error may be responsible. The chain combines TRBV5-1 with TRBJ1-2, with 7 positions matching TRBD1. The germline V gene has CDR1 SGHRS and CDR2 YFSETQ. The CDR3 length is 14 residues. The CDR3 is CASTGVQSSYGYTF. The CDR3 bases are TGTGCCAGCACAGGGGTCCAATCGTCCTATGGCTACACCTTC.

This clonotype was detected ten times or more. The V gene is TRBV28, the J gene TRBJ1-2, with TRBD1 identical over 8 bases. Looked up from germline, CDR1 is MDHEN and CDR2 is SYDVKM. The CDR3 runs 14 residues. After removal of 5 bases from V and 2 bases from J, the junction contained 4 bases not matched to a gene. The DNA of the CDR3 is TGTGCCAGCAGTACTACAGGGGGGAACTATGGCTACACCTTC. Residues: CASSTTGGNYGYTF.

At least ten counts were recorded for this clonotype. The V and J genes are TRBV4-3 and TRBJ2-7; D is ambiguous. CDR1 and CDR2 (germline): LGHNA, YSLEER. V lost 0 bases and J 6 bases, leaving 12 bases between the germline ends. The CDR3 length is 14 residues. The CDR3 bases are TGCGCCAGCAGCCAAGAATCGGTCACGGGCGAGCAGTACTTC. It yields the protein CASSQESVTGEQYF.

The chain is built from TRBV24-1 and TRBJ2-5; D is unresolved. Per the germline V gene, CDR1 is KGHDR and CDR2 is SFDVKD. The CDR3 sequence is 12 residues long. Trimming took 3 bases from V and 3 from J, leaving 4 bases between them. CDR3 sequence: CATSDLKETQYF. The DNA for the CDR3 is TGTGCCACCAGTGATCTTAAAGAGACCCAGTACTTC.

Only a few counts were recorded for this clonotype. This chain connects TRBV7-8 to TRBJ1-1; unclear D gene. The CDR3 runs 14 residues. The germline CDR1 and CDR2 sequences are SGHVS and FQNEAQ. With 1 base removed from V and 5 bases from J, the gap between germline ends came to 11 bases. In nucleotides, the CDR3 is TGTGCCAGCAGCTTAGGGGAGGTAGGGACTGAAGCTTTCTTT. It is translated as CASSLGEVGTEAFF. Using reference TRBV7-8 and TRBJ1-1 for the parts outside the CDR3, the full variable domain is GAGVSQSPRYKVAKRGQDVALRCDPISGHVSLFWYQQALGQGPEFLTYFQNEAQLDKSGLPSDRFFAERPEGSVSTLKIQRTQQEDSAVYLCASSLGEVGTEAFFGQGTRLTVV.

This clonotype occurred many times. The V call is TRBV30, the J call TRBJ2-3; 11 nucleotides match TRBD1. CDR1 is GTSNPN, CDR2 SVGIG, per germline (reference sequence). The CDR3 covers 15 residues. Trimming cost V 4 bases and J 2 bases; bases outside gene matches: 5. The CDR3 coding sequence is TGTGCCTGGACAAAGGGACAGGGGGACACAGATACGCAGTATTTT. Translating gives CAWTKGQGDTDTQYF.

The chain recombines TRBV5-1 with TRBJ2-2, with 7 nucleotides matching TRBD1. The CDR3 totals 14 residues. J lost 6 bases, V lost 4 bases, and 6 bases had no gene match. Germline V gene sequence: CDR1 SGHRS, CDR2 YFSETQ. The CDR3 is CASSLGQASGELFF. CDR3 DNA: TGCGCCAGCAGCCTTGGACAGGCTTCCGGGGAGCTGTTTTTT.

This clonotype was observed a handful of times. The rearrangement joins TRBV28 to TRBJ1-2, with D perhaps matching TRBD1 (6 bases). The CDR3 loop spans 11 amino acids. Trimming shortened V by 3 bases and J by 13 bases, and 12 bases separated the two germline ends. Germline CDR1 reads MDHEN; CDR2 reads SYDVKM. The CDR3 sequence: CASSFNRASTF. CDR3 in DNA: TGTGCCAGCAGTTTCAACAGGGCCTCCACCTTC.

The chain links TRBV28 to TRBJ1-6; possible D gene TRBD1, 6 bases. Trimming took off 2 bases at V and 1 base at J, with 18 bases between the two ends. Germline CDR1 and CDR2: MDHEN and SYDVKM. The CDR3 contains 19 residues. The CDR3 nucleotides are TGTGCCAGCAGTTTAGTGGGGGGCAAAACCGGGTCCTATAATTCACCCCTCCACTTT. Its translation is CASSLVGGKTGSYNSPLHF.

This clonotype was recorded a few times. The V call is TRBV5-1, the J call TRBJ1-2; D gene uncertain. Germline V gene data show CDR1 as SGHRS and CDR2 as YFSETQ. V was clipped by 0 bases and J by 1 base, with 4 bases between them. The CDR3 totals 13 residues. The CDR3 DNA reads as TGCGCCAGCAGCTTGGAAGATAACTATGGCTACACCTTC. This gives the protein CASSLEDNYGYTF.

This clonotype was observed at least ten times. V is TRBV30 and J is TRBJ2-7, with D tentatively TRBD2 (6 bases). CDR3 length equals 13 residues. The germline gives CDR1 GTSNPN, CDR2 SVGIG (reference sequence). V was cut by 3 bases and J by 5 bases, with 14 bases left in between. The CDR3 loop is CAWRVGGVDEQYF. CDR3 in DNA: TGTGCCTGGAGGGTCGGGGGAGTCGACGAGCAGTACTTC.

The V gene is TRBV18, the J gene TRBJ1-2; perhaps TRBD1 as D (6 bases). CDR1 and CDR2 (germline): KGHSH, LQKENI. The CDR3 is 16 amino acids. V was cut by 5 bases and J by 1 base, with 17 bases left in between. The CDR3, as DNA: TGTGCCAGCTCATCTGCGGCAGGGGCGCTTAACTATGGCTACACCTTC. Amino acids: CASSSAAGALNYGYTF.

This clonotype has at least ten counts. This rearrangement joins TRBV20-1 to TRBJ2-1, with 11 bases aligning to TRBD2. Per germline, CDR1 DFQATT and CDR2 SNEGSKA (reference sequence). V lost 0 bases to trimming and J lost 7 bases; unmatched junction nucleotides: 8. This CDR3 region has 16 residues. The DNA of the CDR3 is TGCAGTGCTAGAGATCCCGGGACTAGCGGTTCAAATGAGCAGTTCTTC. It encodes CSARDPGTSGSNEQFF.

The chain combines TRBV20-1 with TRBJ1-2, with no clear D. The CDR3 consists of 14 residues. V lost 0 bases and J 3 bases, leaving 11 bases between the germline ends. Germline-derived CDR1 and CDR2 are DFQATT and SNEGSKA (reference sequence). CDR3 sequence (DNA): TGCAGTGCTAGAGATCGGGAGGAGTACTATGGCTACACCTTC. Translating it yields CSARDREEYYGYTF.

The rearrangement links TRBV6-1 to TRBJ2-1; 9 bases fit TRBD1. The CDR3 totals 15 residues. The junction had 12 bases not matched to a gene; V was cut back by 7 bases and J by 8 bases. The germline CDR1 and CDR2 sequences are MNHNS and SASEGT. CDR3 nucleotide sequence: TGTGCCAGCACCCCTGGGGGGACAGGGAGCCATGAGCAGTTCTTC. Translation gives CASTPGGTGSHEQFF.

The J gene is TRBJ2-1, the V gene TRBV7-6, with a weak D call TRBD2 (6 bases). In germline, CDR1 is SGHVS, CDR2 FNYEAQ. Trimming pared 4 bases from V and 5 bases from J, leaving 18 bases between. The CDR3 consists of 16 residues. The CDR3 here is CASSSRPTGANNEQFF. The CDR3 DNA is TGTGCCAGCAGCTCTAGGCCGACGGGAGCGAACAATGAGCAGTTCTTC.

This clonotype was recorded only once. The V call is TRBV19, the J call TRBJ2-2; D might be TRBD1 (6 bases). The germline V and J ends were trimmed by 3 bases and 2 bases, with 13 bases remaining between them. The CDR3 totals 16 residues. Looked up from germline, CDR1 is LNHDA and CDR2 is SQIVND (reference sequence). CDR3 nucleotide sequence: TGTGCCAGTAGTATCTGGGGGACACCTAACACCGGGGAGCTGTTTTTT. Amino acid sequence: CASSIWGTPNTGELFF.

About this clonotype: A much more abundant neighbour one base away suggests this may be a read error. The chain employs TRBV5-1 and TRBJ2-7, with unresolved D. CDR3 size: 14 residues. CDR1 and CDR2 from the germline V gene are SGHRS and YFSETQ. The V and J ends lost 7 bases and 3 bases respectively, with 17 bases between them. CDR3 coding DNA: TGCGCCAGCTCAGAGCGCCCCGATTACTACGAGCAGTACTTC. Translation: CASSERPDYYEQYF.

The rearrangement links TRBV28 to TRBJ1-2, with a tentative D call TRBD1 (5 bases). The germline V gene has CDR1 MDHEN and CDR2 SYDVKM. CDR3 length: 14 residues. V was clipped by 3 bases and J by 8 bases, with 16 bases between them. The chain's CDR3 is CASSFPGRTGGYTF. The DNA for the CDR3 is TGTGCCAGCAGTTTCCCGGGACGGACCGGGGGCTACACCTTC.

This clonotype was seen many times. The gene calls are TRBV6-1 and TRBJ2-7, with 10 bases lining up with TRBD1. The CDR3 consists of 15 residues. Trimming at V came to 5 bases and at J to 2 bases, leaving 6 bases not matched to a gene. CDR1 is MNHNS and CDR2 is SASEGT in the germline V gene. CDR3 in amino acids: CASSLDRGRAYEQYF. The CDR3 region has the DNA TGTGCCAGCAGTCTCGACAGGGGGCGCGCCTACGAGCAGTACTTC.

This chain uses TRBV28 with TRBJ2-4, with 7 bases aligning to TRBD1. This CDR3 region has 14 residues. Germline V lookup: CDR1 MDHEN, CDR2 SYDVKM. Trimming took 7 bases from V and 3 from J; bases not matched to a gene: 6. In nucleotides, the CDR3 is TGTGCCAGCACGAAGGGGGCCGGCAAAAACATTCAGTACTTC. This codes for CASTKGAGKNIQYF.